Following are 9 T cell receptor beta chains from one sample sequenced in a study of radiation and T cells in renal cell carcinoma. Noted time point: baseline pretreatment blood. Documented treatment: 15 Gy SBRT to primary tumor, nephrectomy 4 weeks later. This table comes from immunoSEQ multiplex PCR, and its TCRdb copy is limited to in-frame clones, with some not included. The table records around 160,000 clones, roughly 90% of them present only once. The specimen was blood, collected from a patient whose treatment included radiotherapy and nephrectomy. Receptors were obtained from a woman in her 70s with renal cell carcinoma.

J is TRBJ2-5 and V is TRBV15; D could derive from TRBD1 or TRBD2 (5 bases each). The CDR3 contains 15 residues. Per germline, CDR1 LNHNV and CDR2 YYDKDF (reference sequence). The V end was cut by 1 base, the J end by 5 bases, with 14 bases between. Written as DNA, the CDR3 is TGTGCCACCAGCAGAGTCAGAGGGGTTGGGGAGACCCAGTACTTC. As protein: CATSRVRGVGETQYF.

The DNA for the CDR3 is TGTGCCAGCAGTTATAGGGGGCTAGCGAGGAACACCGGGGAGCTGTTTTTT. Its translation is CASSYRGLARNTGELFF. The chain joins TRBV27 to TRBJ2-2; a possible D gene is TRBD1 (7 bases). The length of the CDR3 is 17 residues. Between the trimmed V and J ends, which lost 4 bases and 1 base, there was a span of 16 bases. Germline CDR1 MNHEY, CDR2 SMNVEV (reference sequence).

This chain joins TRBV6-6 and TRBJ1-5, with D maybe TRBD1 (5 bases). Trimming took off 6 bases at V and 1 base at J, with 13 bases between the two ends. CDR1 is MNHNY, CDR2 SVGAGI, per germline (reference sequence). This CDR3 contains 15 residues. This CDR3 reads CASSPRDPSNQPQHF. In DNA form, the CDR3 reads TGTGCCAGCAGCCCCCGGGACCCAAGCAATCAGCCCCAGCATTTT.

V and J are TRBV19 and TRBJ1-2; no clear D gene. The germline V gene has CDR1 LNHDA and CDR2 SQIVND (reference sequence). This CDR3 region has 15 residues. V was pared by 0 bases and J by 7 bases, with 15 bases between. The CDR3 sequence: CASSIEKDSGGGYTF. CDR3 coding DNA: TGTGCCAGTAGTATAGAAAAGGACTCCGGAGGTGGCTACACCTTC. The full variable domain, completed using reference TRBV19 and TRBJ1-2, is DGGITQSPKYLFRKEGQNVTLSCEQNLNHDAMYWYRQDPGQGLRLIYYSQIVNDFQKGDIAEGYSVSREKKESFPLTVTSAQKNPTAFYLCASSIEKDSGGGYTFGSGTRLTVV.

The chain combines TRBV4-2 with TRBJ2-5; 11 bases fit TRBD2. The J segment lost 1 base and the V segment lost 1 base, leaving 2 bases of the junction unmatched. The CDR3 spans 16 residues. Germline values: CDR1 LGHNA, CDR2 YNFKEQ. The CDR3 nucleotides read TGTGCCAGCAGCCAAGTTGGGACTAGCGGCCAAGAGACCCAGTACTTC. This codes for CASSQVGTSGQETQYF.

This chain joins TRBV6-4 and TRBJ2-2; TRBD2 agrees at 10 bases. J lost 5 bases, V lost 2 bases, and 5 bases had no gene match. The CDR3 totals 16 residues. Looked up from germline, CDR1 is MRHNA and CDR2 is SNTAGT. The CDR3 loop reads CASSDQRGGQTGELFF. The CDR3 DNA is TGTGCCAGCAGTGACCAGCGGGGGGGCCAGACCGGGGAGCTGTTTTTT.

The chain recombines TRBV28 with TRBJ2-5; D is unclear. V lost 3 bases, J lost 0 bases, and 8 bases lay in between. The CDR3 has 14 residues. From germline, CDR1 is MDHEN and CDR2 SYDVKM. The CDR3 DNA reads TGTGCCAGCAGTTTGGCTTCGTACCAAGAGACCCAGTACTTC. It codes for CASSLASYQETQYF.

The V gene is TRBV19, the J gene TRBJ1-2; D perhaps matches TRBD1 (5 bases). This CDR3 is built from 12 residues. Germline loops: CDR1 LNHDA, CDR2 SQIVND (reference sequence). Trimming pared 5 bases from V and 4 bases from J, leaving 8 bases between. The DNA of the CDR3 is TGTGCCAGTAGTTGGCAGGGCTATGGCTACACCTTC. Translation gives CASSWQGYGYTF.

CDR3: CASSLTVPYEQYF. In nucleotides, the CDR3 is TGTGCCAGCAGTTTGACAGTCCCCTACGAGCAGTACTTC. The gene calls are TRBV28 and TRBJ2-7, with a tentative D call TRBD1 (5 bases). The CDR3 is 13 residues long. V was pared by 3 bases and J by 2 bases, with 8 bases between. Germline lookup yields CDR1 MDHEN and CDR2 SYDVKM.